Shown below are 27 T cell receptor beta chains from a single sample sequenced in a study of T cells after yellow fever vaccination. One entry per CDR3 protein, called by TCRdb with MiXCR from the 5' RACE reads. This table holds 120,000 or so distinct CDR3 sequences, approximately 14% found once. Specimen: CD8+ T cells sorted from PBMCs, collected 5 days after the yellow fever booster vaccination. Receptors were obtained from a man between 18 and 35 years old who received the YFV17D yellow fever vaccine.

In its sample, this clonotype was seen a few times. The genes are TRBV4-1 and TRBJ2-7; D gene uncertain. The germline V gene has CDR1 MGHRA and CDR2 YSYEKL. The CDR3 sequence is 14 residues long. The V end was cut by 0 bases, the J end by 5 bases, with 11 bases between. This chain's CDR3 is CASSQESAVDEQYF. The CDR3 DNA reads TGCGCCAGCAGCCAAGAGTCCGCCGTCGACGAGCAGTACTTC.

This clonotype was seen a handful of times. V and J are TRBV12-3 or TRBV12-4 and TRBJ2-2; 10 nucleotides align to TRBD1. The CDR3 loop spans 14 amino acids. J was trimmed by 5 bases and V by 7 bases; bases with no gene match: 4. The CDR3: CASTDRGRTGELFF. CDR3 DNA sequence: TGTGCCAGCACCGACAGGGGGCGAACCGGGGAGCTGTTTTTT.

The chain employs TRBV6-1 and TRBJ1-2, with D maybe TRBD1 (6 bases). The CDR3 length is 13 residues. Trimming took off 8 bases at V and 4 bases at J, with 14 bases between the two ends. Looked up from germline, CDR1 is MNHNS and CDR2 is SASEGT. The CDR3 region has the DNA TGTGCCAGCCTGGACAGCCACCGCTATGGCTACACCTTC. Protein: CASLDSHRYGYTF.

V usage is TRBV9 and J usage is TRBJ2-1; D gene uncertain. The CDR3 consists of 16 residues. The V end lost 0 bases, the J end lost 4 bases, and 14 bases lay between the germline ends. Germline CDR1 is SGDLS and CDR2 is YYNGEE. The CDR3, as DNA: TGTGCCAGCAGCGTAGAGGGCGGAGTCGCATACAATGAGCAGTTCTTC. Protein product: CASSVEGGVAYNEQFF.

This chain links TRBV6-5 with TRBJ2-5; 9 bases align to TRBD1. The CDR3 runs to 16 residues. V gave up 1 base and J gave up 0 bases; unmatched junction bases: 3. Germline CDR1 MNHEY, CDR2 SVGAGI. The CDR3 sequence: CASSYLTGGNQETQYF. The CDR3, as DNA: TGTGCCAGCAGTTACTTGACAGGGGGAAACCAAGAGACCCAGTACTTC.

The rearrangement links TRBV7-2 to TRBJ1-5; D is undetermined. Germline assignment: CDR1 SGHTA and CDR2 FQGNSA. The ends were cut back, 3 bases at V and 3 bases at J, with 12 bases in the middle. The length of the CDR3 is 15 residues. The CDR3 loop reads CASSFLGALNQPQHF. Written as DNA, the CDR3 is TGTGCCAGCAGCTTCCTAGGCGCCCTCAATCAGCCCCAGCATTTT.

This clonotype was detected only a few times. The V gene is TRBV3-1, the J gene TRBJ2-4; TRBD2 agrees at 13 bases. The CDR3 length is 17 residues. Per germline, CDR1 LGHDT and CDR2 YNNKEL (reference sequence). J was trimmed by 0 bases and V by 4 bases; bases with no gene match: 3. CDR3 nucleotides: TGTGCCAGCAGCCCCGGACTAGCGGGGGTAGCCAAAAACATTCAGTACTTC. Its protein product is CASSPGLAGVAKNIQYF.

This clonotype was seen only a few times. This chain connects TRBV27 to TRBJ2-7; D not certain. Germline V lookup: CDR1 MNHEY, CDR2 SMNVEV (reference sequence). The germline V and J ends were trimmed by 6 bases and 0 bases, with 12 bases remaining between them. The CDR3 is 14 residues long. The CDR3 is CASRISVSSYEQYV. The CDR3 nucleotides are TGTGCCAGCAGGATCAGCGTCAGCTCCTACGAGCAGTACGTC.

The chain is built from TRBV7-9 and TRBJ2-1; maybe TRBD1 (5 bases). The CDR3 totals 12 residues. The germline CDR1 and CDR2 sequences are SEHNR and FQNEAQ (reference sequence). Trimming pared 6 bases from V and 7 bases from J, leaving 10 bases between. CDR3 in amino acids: CASSIRVNEQFF. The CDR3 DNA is TGTGCCAGCAGTATCAGGGTAAATGAGCAGTTCTTC.

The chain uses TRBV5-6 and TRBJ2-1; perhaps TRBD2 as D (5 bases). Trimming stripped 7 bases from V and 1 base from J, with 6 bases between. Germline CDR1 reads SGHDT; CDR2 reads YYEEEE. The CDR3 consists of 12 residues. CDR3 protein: CASEGSYNEQFF. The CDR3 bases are TGTGCCAGCGAGGGTTCCTACAATGAGCAGTTCTTC.

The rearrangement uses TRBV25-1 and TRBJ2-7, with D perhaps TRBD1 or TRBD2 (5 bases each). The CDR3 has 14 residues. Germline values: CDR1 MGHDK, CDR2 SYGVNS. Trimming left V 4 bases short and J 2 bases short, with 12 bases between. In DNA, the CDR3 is TGTGCCAGCAGTGCACTCGGGGCCGCCTACGAGCAGTACTTC. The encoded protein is CASSALGAAYEQYF.

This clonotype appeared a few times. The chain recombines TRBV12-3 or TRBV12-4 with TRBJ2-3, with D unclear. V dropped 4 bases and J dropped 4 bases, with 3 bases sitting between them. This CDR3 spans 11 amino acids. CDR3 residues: CASSWADTQYF. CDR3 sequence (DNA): TGTGCCAGCAGTTGGGCAGATACGCAGTATTTT.

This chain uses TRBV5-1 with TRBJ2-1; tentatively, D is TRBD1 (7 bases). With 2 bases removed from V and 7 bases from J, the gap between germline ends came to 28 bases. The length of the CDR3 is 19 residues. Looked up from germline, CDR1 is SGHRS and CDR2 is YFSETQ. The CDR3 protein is CASSLVGGTSRPRGNEQFF. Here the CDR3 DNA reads TGCGCCAGCAGCTTAGTAGGGGGCACTAGCAGGCCCCGGGGAAATGAGCAGTTCTTC.

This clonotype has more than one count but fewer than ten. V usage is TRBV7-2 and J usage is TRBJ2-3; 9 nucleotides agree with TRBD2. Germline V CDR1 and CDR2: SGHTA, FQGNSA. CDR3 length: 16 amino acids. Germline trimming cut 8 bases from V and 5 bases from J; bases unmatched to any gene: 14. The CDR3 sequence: CASRWQGGGAVDTQYF. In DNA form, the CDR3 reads TGTGCCAGCCGCTGGCAGGGCGGGGGGGCCGTAGATACGCAGTATTTT. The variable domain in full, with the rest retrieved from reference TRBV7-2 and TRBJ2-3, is GAGVSQSPSNKVTEKGKDVELRCDPISGHTALYWYRQSLGQGLEFLIYFQGNSAPDKSGLPSDRFSAERTGGSVSTLTIQRTQQEDSAVYLCASRWQGGGAVDTQYFGPGTRLTVL.

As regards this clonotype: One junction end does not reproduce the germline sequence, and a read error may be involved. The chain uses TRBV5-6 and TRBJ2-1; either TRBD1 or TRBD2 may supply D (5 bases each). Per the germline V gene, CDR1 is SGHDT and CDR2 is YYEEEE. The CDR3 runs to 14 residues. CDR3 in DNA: TGTGCCACCAGCCCCGAGGGACGGGTCAATGAGCAGTTCTTC. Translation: CATSPEGRVNEQFF.

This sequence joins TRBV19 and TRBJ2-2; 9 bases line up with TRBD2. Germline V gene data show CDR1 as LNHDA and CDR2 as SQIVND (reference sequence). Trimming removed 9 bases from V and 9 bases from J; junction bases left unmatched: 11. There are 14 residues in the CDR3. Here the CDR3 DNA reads TGTGCCAGCAGTCGCGGGGGGGTTCCTCGGGAGCTGTTTTTT. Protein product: CASSRGGVPRELFF. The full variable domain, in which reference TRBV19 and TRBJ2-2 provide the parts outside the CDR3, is DGGITQSPKYLFRKEGQNVTLSCEQNLNHDAMYWYRQDPGQGLRLIYYSQIVNDFQKGDIAEGYSVSREKKESFPLTVTSAQKNPTAFYLCASSRGGVPRELFFGEGSRLTVL.

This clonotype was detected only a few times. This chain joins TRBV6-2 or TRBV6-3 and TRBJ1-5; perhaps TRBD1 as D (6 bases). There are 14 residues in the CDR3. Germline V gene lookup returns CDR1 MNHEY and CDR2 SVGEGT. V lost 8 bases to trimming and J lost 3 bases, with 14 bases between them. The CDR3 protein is CASGSGATNQPQHF. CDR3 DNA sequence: TGTGCCAGCGGCTCAGGGGCTACCAATCAGCCCCAGCATTTT.

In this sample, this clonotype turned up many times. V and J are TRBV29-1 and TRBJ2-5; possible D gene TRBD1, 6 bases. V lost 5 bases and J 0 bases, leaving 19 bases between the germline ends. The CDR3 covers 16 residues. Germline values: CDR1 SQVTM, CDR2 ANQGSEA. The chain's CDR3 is CSVTYSRDTHQETQYF. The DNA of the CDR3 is TGCAGCGTTACCTACTCGAGGGACACCCACCAAGAGACCCAGTACTTC.

The CDR3 DNA reads as TGTGCCAGCAGTTTATCGGGGCCATGGCAGCCCCAGCATTTT. As protein: CASSLSGPWQPQHF. The chain carries TRBV27 and TRBJ1-5, with D perhaps TRBD1 (5 bases). The CDR3 has 14 amino acids. The germline V gene has CDR1 MNHEY and CDR2 SMNVEV (reference sequence). The germline V and J ends were trimmed by 0 bases and 7 bases, with 10 bases remaining between them.

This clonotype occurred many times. The CDR3 sequence: CASSLPKLPRSGAGELFF. For the CDR3, the DNA is TGTGCCAGCAGCTTGCCCAAGCTGCCTAGGTCGGGTGCCGGGGAGCTGTTTTTT. The chain joins TRBV7-8 to TRBJ2-2; D remains ambiguous. Germline V lookup: CDR1 SGHVS, CDR2 FQNEAQ. V lost 3 bases, J lost 6 bases, and 23 bases lay in between. The CDR3 sequence is 18 residues long.

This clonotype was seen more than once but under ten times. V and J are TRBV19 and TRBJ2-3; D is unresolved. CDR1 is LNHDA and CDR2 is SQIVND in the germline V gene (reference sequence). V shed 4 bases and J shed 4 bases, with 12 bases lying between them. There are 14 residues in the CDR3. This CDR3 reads CASSTWTDPDTQYF. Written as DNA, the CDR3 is TGTGCCAGTAGTACCTGGACGGATCCAGATACGCAGTATTTT. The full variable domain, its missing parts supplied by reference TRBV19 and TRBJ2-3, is DGGITQSPKYLFRKEGQNVTLSCEQNLNHDAMYWYRQDPGQGLRLIYYSQIVNDFQKGDIAEGYSVSREKKESFPLTVTSAQKNPTAFYLCASSTWTDPDTQYFGPGTRLTVL.

CDR3 DNA: TGCAGTGCTAGATCCCTCACGAGGGGGGCAGATACGCAGTATTTT. Translating gives CSARSLTRGADTQYF. The chain couples TRBV20-1 to TRBJ2-3; perhaps D is TRBD1 or TRBD2 (6 bases each). Germline V lookup: CDR1 DFQATT, CDR2 SNEGSKA (reference sequence). This CDR3 has 15 residues. V was shortened by 2 bases and J by 4 bases, with 16 bases between the two germline ends.

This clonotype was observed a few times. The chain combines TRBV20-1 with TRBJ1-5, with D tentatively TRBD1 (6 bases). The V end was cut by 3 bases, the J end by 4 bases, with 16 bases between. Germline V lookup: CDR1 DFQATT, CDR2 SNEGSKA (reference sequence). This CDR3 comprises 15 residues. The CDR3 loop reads CSASLSGGGNQPQHF. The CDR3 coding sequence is TGCAGTGCTAGTCTATCCGGGGGCGGGAATCAGCCCCAGCATTTT.

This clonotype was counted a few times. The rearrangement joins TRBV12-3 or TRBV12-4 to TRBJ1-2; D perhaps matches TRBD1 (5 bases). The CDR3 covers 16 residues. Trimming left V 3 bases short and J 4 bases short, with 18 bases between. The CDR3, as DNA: TGTGCCAGCAGTTTGCTCGGGGAAGGGGCTTTCTATGGCTACACCTTC. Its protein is CASSLLGEGAFYGYTF.

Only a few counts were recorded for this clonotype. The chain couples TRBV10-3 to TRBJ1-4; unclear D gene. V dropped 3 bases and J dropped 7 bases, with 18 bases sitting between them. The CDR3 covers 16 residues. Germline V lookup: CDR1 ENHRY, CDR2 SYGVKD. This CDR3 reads CAISESVMEDGEKLFF. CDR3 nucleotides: TGTGCCATCAGTGAATCGGTGATGGAAGACGGTGAAAAACTGTTTTTT.

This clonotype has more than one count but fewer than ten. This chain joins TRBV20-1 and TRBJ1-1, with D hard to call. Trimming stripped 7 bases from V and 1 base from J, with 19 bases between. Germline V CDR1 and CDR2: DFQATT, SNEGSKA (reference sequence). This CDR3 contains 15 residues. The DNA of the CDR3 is TGCAGTGACAAAGCGCCTAGACGGGGGAACACTGAAGCTTTCTTT. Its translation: CSDKAPRRGNTEAFF.

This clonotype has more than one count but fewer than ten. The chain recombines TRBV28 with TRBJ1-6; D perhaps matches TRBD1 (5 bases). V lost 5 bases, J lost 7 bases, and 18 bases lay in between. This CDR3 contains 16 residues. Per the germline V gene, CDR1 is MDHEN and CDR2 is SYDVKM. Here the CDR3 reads CASSELYGAINSPLHF. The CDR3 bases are TGTGCCAGCAGTGAATTATATGGGGCGATCAATTCACCCCTCCACTTT.